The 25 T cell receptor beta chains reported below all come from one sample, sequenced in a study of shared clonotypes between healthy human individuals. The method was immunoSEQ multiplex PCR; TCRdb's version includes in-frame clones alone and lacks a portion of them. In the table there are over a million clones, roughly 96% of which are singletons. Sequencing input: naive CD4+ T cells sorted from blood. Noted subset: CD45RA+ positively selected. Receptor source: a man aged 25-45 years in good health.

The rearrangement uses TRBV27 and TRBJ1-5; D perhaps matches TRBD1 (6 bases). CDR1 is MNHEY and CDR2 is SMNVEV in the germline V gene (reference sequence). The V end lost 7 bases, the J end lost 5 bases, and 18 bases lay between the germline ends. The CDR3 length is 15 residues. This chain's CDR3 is CASMLLGARHQPQHF. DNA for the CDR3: TGTGCCAGCATGCTTCTGGGGGCTAGACATCAGCCCCAGCATTTT.

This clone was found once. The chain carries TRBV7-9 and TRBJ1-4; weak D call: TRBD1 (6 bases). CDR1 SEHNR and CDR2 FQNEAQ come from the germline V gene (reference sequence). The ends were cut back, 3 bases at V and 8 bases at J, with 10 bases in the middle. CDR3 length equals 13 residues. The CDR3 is CASSFRGNEKLFF. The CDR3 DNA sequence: TGTGCCAGCAGCTTCAGGGGTAACGAAAAACTGTTTTTT. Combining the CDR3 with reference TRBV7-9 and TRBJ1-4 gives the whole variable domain DTGVSQNPRHKITKRGQNVTFRCDPISEHNRLYWYRQTLGQGPEFLTYFQNEAQLEKSRLLSDRFSAERPKGSFSTLEIQRTEQGDSAMYLCASSFRGNEKLFFGSGTQLSVL.

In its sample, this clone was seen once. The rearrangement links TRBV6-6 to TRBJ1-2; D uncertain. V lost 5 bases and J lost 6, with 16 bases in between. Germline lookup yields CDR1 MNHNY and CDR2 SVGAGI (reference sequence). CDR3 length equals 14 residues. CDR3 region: CASSSGERWNGYTF. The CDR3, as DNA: TGTGCCAGCAGTAGTGGGGAACGGTGGAATGGCTACACCTTC.

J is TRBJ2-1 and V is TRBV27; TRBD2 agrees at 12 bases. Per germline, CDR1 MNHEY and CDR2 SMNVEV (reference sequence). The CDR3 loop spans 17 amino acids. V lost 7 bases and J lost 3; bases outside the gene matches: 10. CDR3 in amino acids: CASNSVGGLAGYNEQFF. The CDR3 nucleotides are TGTGCCAGCAACTCGGTGGGGGGACTAGCGGGCTACAATGAGCAGTTCTTC.

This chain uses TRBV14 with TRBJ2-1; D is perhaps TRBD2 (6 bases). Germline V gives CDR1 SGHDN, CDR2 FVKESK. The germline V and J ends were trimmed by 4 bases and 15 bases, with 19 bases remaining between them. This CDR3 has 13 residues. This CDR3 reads CASSRYIAGQTFF. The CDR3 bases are TGTGCCAGCAGCCGTTACATTGCGGGGCAGACGTTCTTC.

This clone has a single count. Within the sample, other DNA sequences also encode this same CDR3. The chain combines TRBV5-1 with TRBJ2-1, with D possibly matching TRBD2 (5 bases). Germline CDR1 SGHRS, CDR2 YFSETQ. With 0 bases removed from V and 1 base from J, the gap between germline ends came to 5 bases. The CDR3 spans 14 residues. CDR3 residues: CASSLGGSYNEQFF. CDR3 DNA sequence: TGCGCCAGCAGCTTGGGCGGGTCCTACAATGAGCAGTTCTTC.

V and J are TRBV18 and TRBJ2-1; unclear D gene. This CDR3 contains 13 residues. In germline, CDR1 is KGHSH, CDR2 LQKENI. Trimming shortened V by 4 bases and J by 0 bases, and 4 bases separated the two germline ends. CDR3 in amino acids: CASSQSSYNEQFF. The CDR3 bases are TGTGCCAGCTCACAGAGCTCCTACAATGAGCAGTTCTTC.

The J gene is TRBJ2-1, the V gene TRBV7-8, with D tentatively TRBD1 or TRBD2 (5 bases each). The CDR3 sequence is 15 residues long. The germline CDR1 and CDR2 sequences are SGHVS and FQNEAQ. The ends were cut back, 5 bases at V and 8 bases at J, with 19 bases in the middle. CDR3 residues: CASSIRHPRDHEQFF. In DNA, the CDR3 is TGTGCCAGCAGCATCCGACACCCCCGGGACCATGAGCAGTTCTTC.

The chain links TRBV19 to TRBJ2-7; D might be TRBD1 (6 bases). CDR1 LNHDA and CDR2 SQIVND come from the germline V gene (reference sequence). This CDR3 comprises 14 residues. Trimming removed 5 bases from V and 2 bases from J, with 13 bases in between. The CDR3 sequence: CASSRGRGPYEQYF. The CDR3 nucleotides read TGTGCCAGTAGTCGAGGCAGGGGCCCCTACGAGCAGTACTTC.

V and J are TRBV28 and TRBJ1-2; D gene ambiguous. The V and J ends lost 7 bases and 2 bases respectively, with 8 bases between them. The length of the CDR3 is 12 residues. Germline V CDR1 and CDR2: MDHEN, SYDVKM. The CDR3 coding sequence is TGTGCCAGCATAACTAGGAACTATGGCTACACCTTC. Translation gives CASITRNYGYTF.

The CDR3 nucleotides are TGTGCCAGCTCACCCACGACTATAGCGGTCACGAGCACAGATACGCAGTATTTT. Its protein product is CASSPTTIAVTSTDTQYF. This chain connects TRBV18 to TRBJ2-3; TRBD2 might be the D (6 bases). The germline gives CDR1 KGHSH, CDR2 LQKENI. The CDR3 is 18 residues long. Trimming took 3 bases from V and 0 from J, leaving 19 bases between them.

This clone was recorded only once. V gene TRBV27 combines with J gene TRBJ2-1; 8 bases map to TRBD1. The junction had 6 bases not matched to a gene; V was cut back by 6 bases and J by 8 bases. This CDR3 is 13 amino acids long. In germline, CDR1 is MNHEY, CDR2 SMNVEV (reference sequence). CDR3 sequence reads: CASSRTGQDEQFF. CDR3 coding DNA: TGTGCCAGCAGCCGGACAGGGCAGGATGAGCAGTTCTTC.

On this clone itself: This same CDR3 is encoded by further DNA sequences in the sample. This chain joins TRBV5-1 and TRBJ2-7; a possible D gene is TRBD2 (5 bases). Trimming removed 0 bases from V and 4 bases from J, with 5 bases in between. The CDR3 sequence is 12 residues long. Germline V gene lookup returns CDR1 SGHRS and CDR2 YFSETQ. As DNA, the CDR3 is TGCGCCAGCAGCTTGGGAGGGTACGAGCAGTACTTC. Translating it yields CASSLGGYEQYF.

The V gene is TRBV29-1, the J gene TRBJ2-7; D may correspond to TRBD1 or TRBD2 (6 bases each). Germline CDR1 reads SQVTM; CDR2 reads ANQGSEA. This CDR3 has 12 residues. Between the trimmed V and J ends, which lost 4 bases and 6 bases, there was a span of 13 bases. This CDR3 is CSVGVRGLEQYF. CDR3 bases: TGCAGCGTTGGGGTTCGGGGGCTCGAGCAGTACTTC.

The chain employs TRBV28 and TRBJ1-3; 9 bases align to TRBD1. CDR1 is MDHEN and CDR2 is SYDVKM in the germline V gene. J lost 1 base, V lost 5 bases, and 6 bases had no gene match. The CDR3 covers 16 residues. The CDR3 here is CASSAPGTGSGNTIYF. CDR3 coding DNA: TGTGCCAGCAGTGCTCCCGGGACAGGGTCTGGAAACACCATATATTTT.

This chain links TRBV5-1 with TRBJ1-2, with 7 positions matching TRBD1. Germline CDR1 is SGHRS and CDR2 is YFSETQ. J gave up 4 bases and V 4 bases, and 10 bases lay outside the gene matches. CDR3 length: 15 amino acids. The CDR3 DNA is TGCGCCAGCAGCCTAACGACAGGGTCGGTCTATGGCTACACCTTC. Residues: CASSLTTGSVYGYTF.

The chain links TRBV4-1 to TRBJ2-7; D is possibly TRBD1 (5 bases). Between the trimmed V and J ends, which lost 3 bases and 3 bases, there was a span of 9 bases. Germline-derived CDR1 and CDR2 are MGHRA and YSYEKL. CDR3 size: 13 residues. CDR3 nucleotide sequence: TGCGCCAGCAGCCACCACACAGGCTACGAGCAGTACTTC. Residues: CASSHHTGYEQYF.

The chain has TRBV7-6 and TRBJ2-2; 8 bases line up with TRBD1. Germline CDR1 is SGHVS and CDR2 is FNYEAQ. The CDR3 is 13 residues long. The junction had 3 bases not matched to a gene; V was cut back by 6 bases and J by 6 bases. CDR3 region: CASSRQGSGELFF. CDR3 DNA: TGTGCCAGCAGTCGACAGGGGTCCGGGGAGCTGTTTTTT.

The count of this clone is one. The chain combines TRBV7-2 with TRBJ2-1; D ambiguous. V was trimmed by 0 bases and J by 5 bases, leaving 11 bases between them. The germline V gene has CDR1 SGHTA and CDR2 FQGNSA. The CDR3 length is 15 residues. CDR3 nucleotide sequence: TGTGCCAGCAGCTTAGCCTTCGGGTTGAACAATGAGCAGTTCTTC. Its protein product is CASSLAFGLNNEQFF.

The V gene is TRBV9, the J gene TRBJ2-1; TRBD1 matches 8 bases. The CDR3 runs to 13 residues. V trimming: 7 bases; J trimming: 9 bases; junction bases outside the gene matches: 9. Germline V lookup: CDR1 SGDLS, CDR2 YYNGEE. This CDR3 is CASAQGAFGEQFF. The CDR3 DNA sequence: TGTGCCAGCGCCCAGGGGGCCTTCGGTGAGCAGTTCTTC. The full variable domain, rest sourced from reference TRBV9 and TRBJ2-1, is DSGVTQTPKHLITATGQRVTLRCSPRSGDLSVYWYQQSLDQGLQFLIQYYNGEERAKGNILERFSAQQFPDLHSELNLSSLELGDSALYFCASAQGAFGEQFFGPGTRLTVL.

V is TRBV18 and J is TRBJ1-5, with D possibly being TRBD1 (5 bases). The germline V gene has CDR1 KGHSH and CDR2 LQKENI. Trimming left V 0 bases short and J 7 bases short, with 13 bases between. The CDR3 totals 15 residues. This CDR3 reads CASSPPSRAGQPQHF. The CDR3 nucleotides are TGTGCCAGCTCACCACCCTCCAGGGCAGGGCAGCCCCAGCATTTT.

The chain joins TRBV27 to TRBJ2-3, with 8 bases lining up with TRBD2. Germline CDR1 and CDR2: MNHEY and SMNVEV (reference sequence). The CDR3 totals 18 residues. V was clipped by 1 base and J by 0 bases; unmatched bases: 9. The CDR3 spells CASSLWGGRSASTDTQYF. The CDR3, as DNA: TGTGCCAGCAGTTTATGGGGCGGGAGGTCCGCTAGCACAGATACGCAGTATTTT.

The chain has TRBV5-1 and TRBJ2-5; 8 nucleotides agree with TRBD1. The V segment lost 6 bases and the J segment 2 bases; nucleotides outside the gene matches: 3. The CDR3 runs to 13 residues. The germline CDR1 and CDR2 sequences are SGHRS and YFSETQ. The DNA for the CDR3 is TGCGCCAGCAATCAGGGGGCACAAGAGACCCAGTACTTC. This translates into CASNQGAQETQYF.

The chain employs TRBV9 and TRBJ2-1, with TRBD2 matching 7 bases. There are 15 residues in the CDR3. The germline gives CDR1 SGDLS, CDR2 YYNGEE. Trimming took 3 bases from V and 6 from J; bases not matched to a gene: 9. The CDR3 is CASSANLAVGNEQFF. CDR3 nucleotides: TGTGCCAGCAGCGCGAACCTAGCGGTGGGCAATGAGCAGTTCTTC.

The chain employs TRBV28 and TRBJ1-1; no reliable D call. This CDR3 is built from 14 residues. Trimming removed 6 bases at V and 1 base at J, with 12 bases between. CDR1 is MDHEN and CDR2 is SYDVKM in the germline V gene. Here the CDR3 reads CASSPAHRNTEAFF. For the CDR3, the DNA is TGTGCCAGCAGCCCGGCCCACCGGAACACTGAAGCTTTCTTT.